Following are 5 T cell receptor beta chains from one sample sequenced in a study of beta chain features in type 1 diabetes. Sequencing targeted expressed TCRB transcripts, as all isolated RNA had been reverse transcribed. Libraries were prepared by immunoSEQ multiplex PCR; TCRdb keeps only in-frame clonotypes and omits some of them. This sample has 35,000 to 45,000 clones, with 55% to 70% found just once. Sequencing was carried out using Tregs from blood. Source of these receptors: a young woman in good health.

The chain couples TRBV30 to TRBJ2-7, with 10 nucleotides matching TRBD1. This CDR3 region has 14 residues. Losses at the gene ends were 3 bases for V and 0 bases for J; bases not matched to a gene: 2. Germline CDR1 and CDR2: GTSNPN and SVGIG (reference sequence). The CDR3 region has the DNA TGTGCCTGGAGCAGGGACAGGGGCTCCTACGAGCAGTACTTC. This gives the protein CAWSRDRGSYEQYF. Variable domain in full (rest from reference TRBV30 and TRBJ2-7): SQTIHQWPATLVQPVGSPLSLECTVEGTSNPNLYWYRQAAGRGLQLLFYSVGIGQISSEVPQNLSASRPQDRQFILSSKKLLLSDSGFYLCAWSRDRGSYEQYFGPGTRLTVT.

This rearrangement joins TRBV5-1 to TRBJ2-5; 11 bases match TRBD2. V was clipped by 0 bases and J by 1 base; unmatched bases: 8. Germline lookup yields CDR1 SGHRS and CDR2 YFSETQ. This CDR3 has 18 residues. CDR3 in amino acids: CASSLAWLAGGRQETQYF. CDR3 bases: TGCGCCAGCAGCTTGGCGTGGCTAGCGGGAGGCCGCCAAGAGACCCAGTACTTC.

The rearrangement uses TRBV29-1 and TRBJ2-7; a weak D match, TRBD1 (6 bases). Trimming cost V 6 bases and J 6 bases, with 12 bases left between them. CDR3 length equals 11 residues. The germline V gene encodes CDR1 SQVTM and CDR2 ANQGSEA. The CDR3 DNA reads TGCAGCGTAAACACAGGGTCCGAGCAGTACTTC. This encodes CSVNTGSEQYF.

This clone was counted a few times. This chain uses TRBV9 with TRBJ2-1; D perhaps matches TRBD1 (6 bases). CDR3 length: 17 amino acids. Looked up from germline, CDR1 is SGDLS and CDR2 is YYNGEE. The V end lost 1 base, the J end lost 7 bases, and 21 bases lay between the germline ends. CDR3 protein: CASSVFGQLQGYNEQFF. As DNA, the CDR3 is TGTGCCAGCAGCGTATTCGGCCAACTACAGGGTTATAATGAGCAGTTCTTC.

J is TRBJ2-7 and V is TRBV4-3; TRBD2 matches at 7 bases. Germline assignment: CDR1 LGHNA and CDR2 YSLEER. J lost 2 bases, V lost 2 bases, and 12 bases had no gene match. The CDR3 length is 17 residues. Written as DNA, the CDR3 is TGCGCCAGCAGCCAAAACCTAGTGGCGGGAGATGCCTACGAGCAGTACTTC. Its translation is CASSQNLVAGDAYEQYF.